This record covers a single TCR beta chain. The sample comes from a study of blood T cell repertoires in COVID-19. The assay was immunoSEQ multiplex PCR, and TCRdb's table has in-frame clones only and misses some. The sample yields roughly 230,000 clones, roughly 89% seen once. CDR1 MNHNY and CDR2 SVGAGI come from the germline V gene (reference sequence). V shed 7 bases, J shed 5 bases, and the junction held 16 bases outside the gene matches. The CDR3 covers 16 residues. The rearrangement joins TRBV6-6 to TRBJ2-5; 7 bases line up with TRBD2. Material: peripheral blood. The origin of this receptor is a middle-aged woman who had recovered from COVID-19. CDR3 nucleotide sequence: TGTGCCAGCACCTTGGGGGGGAATGGTTTAGGGGAGACCCAGTACTTC. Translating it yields CASTLGGNGLGETQYF.